This entry lists 14 T cell receptor beta chains sequenced from one sample in a study of blood T cell repertoires in COVID-19. The assay was immunoSEQ multiplex PCR, and TCRdb's table has in-frame clones only and misses some. The table has roughly 97,000 clones, approximately 83% seen once. The sample consisted of peripheral blood. These receptors were taken from a woman older than 75 with active or convalescent COVID-19.

This chain uses TRBV6-6 with TRBJ1-1, with D perhaps matching TRBD1 (5 bases). Per germline, CDR1 MNHNY and CDR2 SVGAGI (reference sequence). The length of the CDR3 is 15 residues. The V and J ends lost 0 bases and 0 bases respectively, with 8 bases between them. The CDR3 sequence: CASSYSKGLNTEAFF. CDR3 nucleotide sequence: TGTGCCAGCAGTTACTCAAAGGGGCTGAACACTGAAGCTTTCTTT.

This clone was counted only a few times. The J gene is TRBJ2-7, the V gene TRBV13; TRBD2 matches 12 bases. With 5 bases clipped from V and 1 base from J, the junction kept 3 bases outside the gene matches. Germline CDR1 is PRHDT and CDR2 is FYEKMQ (reference sequence). The CDR3 totals 15 residues. The CDR3 loop reads CASSRTSGASYEQYF. Here the CDR3 DNA reads TGTGCCAGCAGCCGGACTAGCGGGGCATCCTACGAGCAGTACTTC.

The sample holds a few counts of this clone. The chain carries TRBV11-2 and TRBJ2-1; 9 bases are a match to TRBD2. Germline-derived CDR1 and CDR2 are SGHAT and FQNNGV. The length of the CDR3 is 15 residues. V shed 1 base, J shed 9 bases, and the junction held 7 bases outside the gene matches. The CDR3 loop is CASSLGSGGRAEQFF. DNA of the CDR3: TGTGCCAGCAGCTTAGGGAGCGGGGGGCGAGCTGAGCAGTTCTTC.

This clone was counted a few times. The chain uses TRBV5-1 and TRBJ2-7; no firm D call. Germline V gene sequence: CDR1 SGHRS, CDR2 YFSETQ. The CDR3 extends over 13 amino acids. The V and J ends lost 1 base and 3 bases respectively, with 8 bases between them. CDR3 sequence reads: CASSLFPNYEQYF. The CDR3 DNA sequence: TGCGCCAGCAGCTTGTTCCCAAACTACGAGCAGTACTTC.

The gene calls are TRBV2 and TRBJ2-7; 9 nucleotides match TRBD1. Trimming cost V 3 bases and J 3 bases; bases outside gene matches: 6. Germline values: CDR1 SNHLY, CDR2 FYNNEI. The CDR3 extends over 15 amino acids. DNA for the CDR3: TGTGCCAGCAGTGAGGAACCGGGACAGGGCTACGAGCAGTACTTC. This translates into CASSEEPGQGYEQYF.

The rearrangement uses TRBV25-1 and TRBJ2-5; 8 bases are a match to TRBD2. Per germline, CDR1 MGHDK and CDR2 SYGVNS. This CDR3 spans 15 amino acids. The J segment lost 5 bases and the V segment lost 1 base, leaving 6 bases of the junction unmatched. CDR3 nucleotide sequence: TGTGCCAGCAGTGAATGGCTAGCGGGCGTCGAGACCCAGTACTTC. Amino acid sequence: CASSEWLAGVETQYF.

V usage is TRBV29-1 and J usage is TRBJ2-7; 7 bases align to TRBD1. Germline trimming cut 4 bases from V and 3 bases from J; bases unmatched to any gene: 15. Germline loops: CDR1 SQVTM, CDR2 ANQGSEA. CDR3 length: 16 amino acids. The CDR3 loop is CSVAERGGTFGYEQYF. The CDR3 DNA sequence: TGCAGCGTTGCCGAACGAGGGGGCACCTTTGGCTACGAGCAGTACTTC.

V gene TRBV5-4 combines with J gene TRBJ1-1; D is possibly TRBD1 (5 bases). The CDR3 covers 14 residues. In germline, CDR1 is SGHNT, CDR2 YYREEE (reference sequence). V lost 2 bases and J 1 base, leaving 9 bases between the germline ends. The CDR3 DNA follows: TGTGCCAGCAGCTTAGGGGCGGAGAACACTGAAGCTTTCTTT. It translates to CASSLGAENTEAFF.

The chain combines TRBV27 with TRBJ2-1, with D possibly matching TRBD2 (6 bases). Germline V lookup: CDR1 MNHEY, CDR2 SMNVEV (reference sequence). There are 14 residues in the CDR3. Trimming pared 6 bases from V and 6 bases from J, leaving 15 bases between. In nucleotides, the CDR3 is TGTGCCAGCAGCCAAGCCGGGAGAAGCAATGAGCAGTTCTTC. Its protein is CASSQAGRSNEQFF.

This chain links TRBV19 with TRBJ1-2; 7 positions match TRBD1. This CDR3 contains 14 residues. Looked up from germline, CDR1 is LNHDA and CDR2 is SQIVND (reference sequence). V lost 6 bases, J lost 6 bases, and 10 bases stayed unmatched. CDR3 nucleotide sequence: TGTGCCAGTAGCAATAACGACAGGGTCCATGGCTACACCTTC. Its protein product is CASSNNDRVHGYTF.

The chain couples TRBV4-1 to TRBJ2-7, with a tentative D call TRBD2 (6 bases). Germline V gives CDR1 MGHRA, CDR2 YSYEKL. V lost 0 bases to trimming and J lost 6 bases, with 15 bases between them. The CDR3 contains 15 residues. CDR3 bases: TGCGCCAGCAGCCAAGAGGTAGCGGCGCCGGGCGAGCAGTACTTC. Encoded protein: CASSQEVAAPGEQYF.

J is TRBJ2-1 and V is TRBV9; D is possibly TRBD2 (6 bases). The CDR3 runs to 16 residues. The V end lost 0 bases, the J end lost 5 bases, and 15 bases lay between the germline ends. Germline values: CDR1 SGDLS, CDR2 YYNGEE. CDR3 in amino acids: CASSVGRTTMNNEQFF. CDR3 bases: TGTGCCAGCAGCGTAGGAAGGACTACCATGAACAATGAGCAGTTCTTC. Full variable domain (outside the CDR3, taken from reference TRBV9 and TRBJ2-1): DSGVTQTPKHLITATGQRVTLRCSPRSGDLSVYWYQQSLDQGLQFLIQYYNGEERAKGNILERFSAQQFPDLHSELNLSSLELGDSALYFCASSVGRTTMNNEQFFGPGTRLTVL.

On this clone itself: The junction departs from germline at one end; a sequencing error may be responsible. This chain joins TRBV7-7 and TRBJ2-5, with unresolved D. This CDR3 spans 15 amino acids. Germline values: CDR1 SSHAT, CDR2 FNYEAQ (reference sequence). The CDR3 bases are TGTGCTAGCAGCTTAGAGTATGGCAGGCAAGAGACCCAGTACTTC. It codes for CASSLEYGRQETQYF.

The V gene is TRBV7-2, the J gene TRBJ2-3; D perhaps matches TRBD2 (5 bases). Germline V CDR1 and CDR2: SGHTA, FQGNSA. Trimming pared 5 bases from V and 4 bases from J, leaving 16 bases between. This CDR3 is built from 15 residues. The CDR3 bases are TGTGCCAGCAGCCCCCAAGGAGCCGGGGCAGATACGCAGTATTTT. Its translation: CASSPQGAGADTQYF.